One sample yielded the 17 T cell receptor beta chains listed below, sequenced in a study of blood T cell repertoires in COVID-19. The method was immunoSEQ multiplex PCR; TCRdb's version includes in-frame clones alone and lacks a portion of them. This table has about 70,000 clones, about 86% appearing once. Input material: peripheral blood. These TCRs come from a man between 65 and 85 years old with active COVID-19.

As DNA, the CDR3 is TGTGCCAGCAGCTTCAGTCGGGGGGCGGACGAGCAGTACTTC. It encodes CASSFSRGADEQYF. The chain employs TRBV7-2 and TRBJ2-7; D perhaps matches TRBD2 (7 bases). Trimming cost V 3 bases and J 5 bases, with 14 bases left between them. The CDR3 has 14 residues. In germline, CDR1 is SGHTA, CDR2 FQGNSA.

This clone was seen once. The CDR3 DNA is TGTGCCACCAAAGGGACAGGGGGGGTCCAGCCCCAGCATTTT. This sequence encodes CATKGTGGVQPQHF. The chain carries TRBV19 and TRBJ1-5; 11 bases are shared with TRBD1. Germline CDR1 LNHDA, CDR2 SQIVND (reference sequence). The CDR3 contains 14 residues. The junction had 9 bases not matched to a gene; V was cut back by 10 bases and J by 7 bases.

V usage is TRBV12-3 or TRBV12-4 and J usage is TRBJ2-7; D possibly corresponds to TRBD2 (6 bases). Trimming removed 7 bases at V and 1 base at J, with 11 bases between. The CDR3 contains 13 residues. CDR3 amino acids: CASTRGSSYEQYF. DNA for the CDR3: TGTGCCAGCACCCGGGGGAGTTCCTACGAGCAGTACTTC.

The rearrangement links TRBV7-9 to TRBJ2-7; D is perhaps TRBD1 (5 bases). The V end was cut by 5 bases, the J end by 2 bases, with 19 bases between. Germline V gene lookup returns CDR1 SEHNR and CDR2 FQNEAQ (reference sequence). This CDR3 has 16 amino acids. The CDR3 DNA follows: TGTGCCAGCAGCCCCAGGGTTGGGCCGGTCGCCTACGAGCAGTACTTC. Translation: CASSPRVGPVAYEQYF. Together with reference TRBV7-9 and TRBJ2-7, the CDR3 gives the full variable domain: DTGVSQNPRHKITKRGQNVTFRCDPISEHNRLYWYRQTLGQGPEFLTYFQNEAQLEKSRLLSDRFSAERPKGSFSTLEIQRTEQGDSAMYLCASSPRVGPVAYEQYFGPGTRLTVT.

The CDR3 protein is CASSLARLAGRWEQYF. The CDR3 coding sequence is TGTGCCAGCAGCTTAGCGCGGCTAGCGGGGCGCTGGGAGCAGTACTTC. This chain links TRBV7-8 with TRBJ2-7, with TRBD2 matching over 9 bases. CDR1 and CDR2 from the germline V gene are SGHVS and FQNEAQ. The CDR3 length is 16 residues. The J segment lost 7 bases and the V segment lost 0 bases, leaving 10 bases of the junction unmatched.

V usage is TRBV11-1 and J usage is TRBJ2-7; D possibly corresponds to TRBD2 (7 bases). V lost 5 bases and J 3 bases, leaving 20 bases between the germline ends. The CDR3 contains 16 residues. Germline V lookup: CDR1 SGHAT, CDR2 FQDESV (reference sequence). The CDR3 loop reads CASSPPGGQGDYEQYF. The DNA for the CDR3 is TGTGCCAGCAGCCCCCCCGGGGGGCAGGGAGACTACGAGCAGTACTTC.

This chain connects TRBV2 to TRBJ2-5; D possibly corresponds to TRBD2 (5 bases). Germline CDR1 reads SNHLY; CDR2 reads FYNNEI. The CDR3 contains 15 residues. V was clipped by 6 bases and J by 7 bases, with 21 bases between them. In DNA form, the CDR3 reads TGTGCCAGCAGCCCTACGGCTAGTCCCGAGGGGACCCAGTACTTC. It yields the protein CASSPTASPEGTQYF.

This chain connects TRBV19 to TRBJ2-5, with 8 bases that match TRBD2. Germline trimming cut 6 bases from V and 2 bases from J; bases unmatched to any gene: 11. This CDR3 comprises 16 residues. Germline CDR1 and CDR2: LNHDA and SQIVND (reference sequence). CDR3 sequence reads: CASSPRQGGGQETQYF. In DNA, the CDR3 is TGTGCCAGTAGCCCCCGCCAGGGCGGGGGGCAAGAGACCCAGTACTTC.

The chain couples TRBV5-1 to TRBJ1-1; TRBD1 matches at 8 bases. CDR3 length equals 14 residues. With 4 bases clipped from V and 3 bases from J, the junction kept 5 bases outside the gene matches. CDR1 SGHRS and CDR2 YFSETQ come from the germline V gene. The CDR3 reads CASSARGLDTEAFF. In DNA form, the CDR3 reads TGCGCCAGCAGCGCCAGGGGGCTAGACACTGAAGCTTTCTTT.

Only one count was recorded for this clone. The V gene is TRBV7-8, the J gene TRBJ2-7; 10 bases agree with TRBD2. The CDR3 sequence is 14 residues long. The V segment lost 5 bases and the J segment 2 bases; nucleotides outside the gene matches: 3. Germline V gene data show CDR1 as SGHVS and CDR2 as FQNEAQ. The DNA for the CDR3 is TGTGCCAGCAGCCAGCGGGAGGGCCCCTACGAGCAGTACTTC. This codes for CASSQREGPYEQYF.

This clone was seen more than once but under ten times. The gene calls are TRBV6-2 or TRBV6-3 and TRBJ2-1; possibly TRBD1 or TRBD2 for D (5 bases each). Per germline, CDR1 MNHEY and CDR2 SVGEGT. The CDR3 spans 14 residues. V was pared by 8 bases and J by 9 bases, with 20 bases between. The CDR3 is CASRPGLPSAEQFF. CDR3 nucleotides: TGTGCCAGCCGCCCGGGGCTCCCGTCCGCTGAGCAGTTCTTC.

This chain uses TRBV20-1 with TRBJ2-7, with unresolved D. The CDR3 has 11 amino acids. CDR1 is DFQATT, CDR2 SNEGSKA, per germline (reference sequence). Trimming shortened V by 4 bases and J by 5 bases, and 9 bases separated the two germline ends. The chain's CDR3 is CSATPHNEQYF. The CDR3 DNA is TGCAGTGCTACCCCCCACAACGAGCAGTACTTC.

The chain links TRBV18 to TRBJ1-5; D may be TRBD1 (6 bases). The CDR3 sequence is 17 residues long. Germline CDR1 is KGHSH and CDR2 is LQKENI. Trimming shortened V by 2 bases and J by 3 bases, and 17 bases separated the two germline ends. The CDR3: CASSPGVPGVANQPQHF. As DNA, the CDR3 is TGTGCCAGCTCACCAGGGGTCCCAGGGGTCGCCAATCAGCCCCAGCATTTT. The variable domain in full, with the rest retrieved from reference TRBV18 and TRBJ1-5, is NAGVMQNPRHLVRRRGQEARLRCSPMKGHSHVYWYRQLPEEGLKFMVYLQKENIIDESGMPKERFSAEFPKEGPSILRIQQVVRGDSAAYFCASSPGVPGVANQPQHFGDGTRLSIL.

This chain connects TRBV7-3 to TRBJ2-5, with 10 bases lining up with TRBD1. The CDR3 is 17 residues long. V lost 5 bases, J lost 1 base, and 10 bases stayed unmatched. Germline assignment: CDR1 SGHTA and CDR2 FQGTGA. The CDR3 is CASSPGRDRGPQETQYF. In DNA form, the CDR3 reads TGTGCCAGCAGCCCCGGTCGGGACAGGGGTCCCCAAGAGACCCAGTACTTC.

The rearrangement uses TRBV7-9 and TRBJ2-6; no definite D call. V was clipped by 5 bases and J by 6 bases, with 17 bases between them. The CDR3 extends over 16 amino acids. Germline assignment: CDR1 SEHNR and CDR2 FQNEAQ (reference sequence). The CDR3 DNA reads TGTGCCAGCAGCCCTTGGGCCCAGGTCCCGGCCAACGTCCTGACTTTC. Translation: CASSPWAQVPANVLTF.

CDR3 in DNA: TGTGCCAGCAGGCGGACAGGGGGAGAGACCCAGTACTTC. It yields the protein CASRRTGGETQYF. The gene calls are TRBV6-5 and TRBJ2-5, with 10 bases matching TRBD1. Germline loops: CDR1 MNHEY, CDR2 SVGAGI. V lost 6 bases to trimming and J lost 4 bases; unmatched junction nucleotides: 2. The CDR3 spans 13 residues.

The chain couples TRBV25-1 to TRBJ1-1, with D possibly matching TRBD1 (6 bases). The CDR3 is made up of 15 amino acids. The V and J ends lost 4 bases and 3 bases respectively, with 15 bases between them. Per the germline V gene, CDR1 is MGHDK and CDR2 is SYGVNS. CDR3 in DNA: TGTGCCAGCAGTGCCCTGGGGGCCGGGGACACTGAAGCTTTCTTT. Translating it yields CASSALGAGDTEAFF.